Listed here is a single T cell receptor (beta chain). Its antigen is currently unknown. This sample stems from a study of T-cell reconstitution after alpha-beta-depleted transplantation in children. The library targeted TCRbeta and was prepared with unique molecular identifiers. MiXCR, run by TCRdb on the PCR reads, gives a single entry per CDR3 protein. This table holds 250,000 to 300,000 distinct CDR3 sequences, about 7.3% found once. Study findings and constraints: For some patients, TCRbeta diversity was high at day 60 because of recipient T cells and thymic progenitors that survived. Several hundred expanded graft clones reportedly supplied alpha-beta T cells about two months after transplant. By one year post-transplant, T-cell counts and diversity largely arose from T cells that were newly produced.

This TCR was sampled from a female patient aged 2-10 years who had a stem cell transplant for Fanconi anemia, so the T cells may come from the graft donor. The sample here was peripheral blood, taken 360 days after TCRalphabeta/CD19-depleted stem cell transplant.

CDR3 amino acids: CASSQGAGGFGEQFF. DNA of the CDR3: TGTGCCAGCAGCCAAGGAGCGGGAGGTTTCGGTGAGCAGTTCTTC. The chain uses TRBV4-2 and TRBJ2-1; 9 bases are a match to TRBD2. CDR1 LGHNA and CDR2 YNFKEQ come from the germline V gene. This CDR3 contains 15 residues. V lost 1 base and J lost 9; bases outside the gene matches: 7.